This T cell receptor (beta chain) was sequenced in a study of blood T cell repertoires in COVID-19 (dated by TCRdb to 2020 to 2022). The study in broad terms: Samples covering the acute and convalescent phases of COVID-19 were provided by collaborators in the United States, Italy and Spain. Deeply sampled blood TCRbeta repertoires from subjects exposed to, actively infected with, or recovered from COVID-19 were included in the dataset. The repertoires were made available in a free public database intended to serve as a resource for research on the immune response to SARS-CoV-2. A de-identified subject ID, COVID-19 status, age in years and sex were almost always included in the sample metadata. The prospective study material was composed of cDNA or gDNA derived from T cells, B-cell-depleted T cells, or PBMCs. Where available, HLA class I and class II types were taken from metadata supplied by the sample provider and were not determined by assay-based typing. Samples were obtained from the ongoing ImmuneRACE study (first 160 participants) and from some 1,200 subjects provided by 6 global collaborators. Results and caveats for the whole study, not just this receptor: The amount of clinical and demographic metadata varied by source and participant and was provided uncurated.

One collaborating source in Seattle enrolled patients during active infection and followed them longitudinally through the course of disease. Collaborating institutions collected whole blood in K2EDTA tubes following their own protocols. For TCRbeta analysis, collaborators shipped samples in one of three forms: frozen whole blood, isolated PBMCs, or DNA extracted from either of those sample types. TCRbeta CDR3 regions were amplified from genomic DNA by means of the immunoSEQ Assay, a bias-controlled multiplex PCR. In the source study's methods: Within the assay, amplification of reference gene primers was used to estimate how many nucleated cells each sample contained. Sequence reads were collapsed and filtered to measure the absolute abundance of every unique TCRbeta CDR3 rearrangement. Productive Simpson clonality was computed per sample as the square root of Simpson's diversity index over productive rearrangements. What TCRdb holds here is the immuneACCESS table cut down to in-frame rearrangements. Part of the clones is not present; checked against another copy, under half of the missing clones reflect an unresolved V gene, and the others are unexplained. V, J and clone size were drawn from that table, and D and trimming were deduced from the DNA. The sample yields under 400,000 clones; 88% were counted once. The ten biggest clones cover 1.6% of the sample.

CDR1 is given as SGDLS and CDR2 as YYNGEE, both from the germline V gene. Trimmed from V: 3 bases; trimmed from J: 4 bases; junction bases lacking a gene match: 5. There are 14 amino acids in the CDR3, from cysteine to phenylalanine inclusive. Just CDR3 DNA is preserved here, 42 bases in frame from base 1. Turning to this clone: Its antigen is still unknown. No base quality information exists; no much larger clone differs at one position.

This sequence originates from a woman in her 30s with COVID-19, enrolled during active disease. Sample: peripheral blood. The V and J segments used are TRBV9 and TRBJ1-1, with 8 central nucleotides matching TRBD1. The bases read TGTGCCAGCAGCGCGGGACAGGTGGGCACTGAAGCTTTCTTT. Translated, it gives CASSAGQVGTEAFF.